This T cell receptor (beta chain) was recorded in a study of shared clonotypes between healthy human individuals. Study overall: The donor pool was made up of a couple of women and a few men aged 18 to 49.

Study-level results: Collection of samples was limited to blood; tissue repertoires likely differ.

The table lists this clone with a count of one. What it binds is not known. Every subset had its genomic DNA shared out evenly among several immunoSEQ plates. The protocol was immunoSEQ multiplex PCR, while the TCRdb copy is restricted to in-frame clones and leaves out a portion. The sample carries millions of clones, around 95% recorded once. V lost 0 bases and J lost 3, with 11 bases in between. Germline V gene sequence: CDR1 LGHNA, CDR2 YNFKEQ. The CDR3 runs 15 residues. The chain recombines TRBV4-2 with TRBJ1-1; D is unresolved. Sample: naive CD4+ T cells sorted from blood. The subset here: CD45RA+ positively selected. This receptor was obtained from a man aged 18 to 30 in good health. CDR3 nucleotide sequence: TGTGCCAGCAGCCAAGAGGCCCGGGATTACACTGAAGCTTTCTTT. It translates to CASSQEARDYTEAFF.